These 25 T cell receptor beta chains were sequenced from one sample in a study of shared T cell receptors in the human thymus. Method: immunoSEQ multiplex PCR; TCRdb's copy keeps in-frame clones and lacks some. In the table there are fewer than 700,000 clones, roughly 90% of which are singletons. In addition, the sample was reused for a study of human thymus T cells.

Sequencing was carried out using thymocytes. The source is a boy younger than two with a congenital heart defect.

The chain carries TRBV5-6 and TRBJ2-7; D may be TRBD2 (6 bases). The V and J ends lost 0 bases and 1 base respectively, with 17 bases between them. This CDR3 has 17 amino acids. Germline V gives CDR1 SGHDT, CDR2 YYEEEE. The CDR3 region is CASSLGLERAASYEQYF. In DNA, the CDR3 is TGTGCCAGCAGCTTGGGATTGGAGCGGGCCGCTTCCTACGAGCAGTACTTC.

The chain has TRBV4-3 and TRBJ2-7; 8 nucleotides align to TRBD2. The CDR3 loop spans 14 amino acids. CDR1 is LGHNA, CDR2 YSLEER, per germline. V shed 1 base and J 3 bases; nucleotides not matched to a gene: 2. For the CDR3, the DNA is TGCGCCAGCAGCCAAGGGACTAGCAGCTACGAGCAGTACTTC. Encoded protein: CASSQGTSSYEQYF.

This clone was observed a handful of times. For the CDR3, the DNA is TGTGCCAGCAGCCAAGAGTATCGGGACTCTGGAAACACCATATATTTT. It translates to CASSQEYRDSGNTIYF. The chain carries TRBV4-2 and TRBJ1-3; D gene unclear. Looked up from germline, CDR1 is LGHNA and CDR2 is YNFKEQ. Trimming took off 0 bases at V and 0 bases at J, with 9 bases between the two ends. The CDR3 consists of 16 residues.

The chain couples TRBV23-1 to TRBJ2-2; TRBD2 matches at 10 bases. TRBV23-1 is filed as an ORF, its function uncertain. V lost 0 bases and J lost 7; bases outside the gene matches: 8. CDR3 length equals 17 residues. The CDR3 loop is CASSQSGLAGVGGELFF. CDR3 coding DNA: TGCGCCAGCAGTCAATCTGGGCTAGCGGGAGTTGGCGGGGAGCTGTTTTTT.

V usage is TRBV14 and J usage is TRBJ2-5, with a weak D call TRBD1 (6 bases). The CDR3 consists of 16 residues. Trimming left V 0 bases short and J 0 bases short, with 11 bases between. The germline gives CDR1 SGHDN, CDR2 FVKESK. CDR3 in DNA: TGTGCCAGCAGCCAAGAGAGAGGGACACACCAAGAGACCCAGTACTTC. Its translation: CASSQERGTHQETQYF.

The genes are TRBV7-6 and TRBJ2-5, with D possibly being TRBD1 (8 bases). Trimming stripped 7 bases from V and 1 base from J, with 16 bases between. The germline V gene encodes CDR1 SGHVS and CDR2 FNYEAQ. This CDR3 has 15 amino acids. The CDR3 bases are TGTGCCAGCATCACAGGGGGGGAGTCCCAAGAGACCCAGTACTTC. It is translated as CASITGGESQETQYF.

J is TRBJ2-7 and V is TRBV25-1; 9 bases agree with TRBD2. After removal of 10 bases from V and 2 bases from J, the junction contained 12 bases not matched to a gene. The CDR3 has 15 residues. Germline V lookup: CDR1 MGHDK, CDR2 SYGVNS. The CDR3 reads CATEKLASGAYEQYF. In DNA form, the CDR3 reads TGTGCCACCGAGAAGCTGGCTAGCGGGGCCTACGAGCAGTACTTC.

This sequence joins TRBV7-8 and TRBJ1-1; 8 bases agree with TRBD1. With 5 bases clipped from V and 1 base from J, the junction kept 3 bases outside the gene matches. Per germline, CDR1 SGHVS and CDR2 FQNEAQ. This CDR3 is built from 14 residues. CDR3 coding DNA: TGTGCCAGCAGCGAACAGGGGGGGAACACTGAAGCTTTCTTT. This codes for CASSEQGGNTEAFF.

The chain recombines TRBV13 with TRBJ2-5; 15 nucleotides line up with TRBD2. V gave up 5 bases and J gave up 4 bases; unmatched junction bases: 11. Per the germline V gene, CDR1 is PRHDT and CDR2 is FYEKMQ (reference sequence). The CDR3 is 18 amino acids. The CDR3 protein is CASSPGLAGGQGRETQYF. The CDR3, as DNA: TGTGCCAGCAGCCCCGGACTAGCGGGAGGGCAAGGGCGAGAGACCCAGTACTTC.

The V and J genes are TRBV30 and TRBJ1-1; 10 bases are a match to TRBD1. The junction had 20 bases not matched to a gene; V was cut back by 0 bases and J by 1 base. This CDR3 is built from 21 residues. The germline gives CDR1 GTSNPN, CDR2 SVGIG (reference sequence). CDR3 residues: CAWSVPSAGRDRGLWNTEAFF. The CDR3 coding sequence is TGTGCCTGGAGTGTACCCTCTGCGGGACGGGACAGGGGATTGTGGAACACTGAAGCTTTCTTT.

The CDR3 DNA follows: TGTGCCAGCAGCTTAGGGCTTCAGGGGCCCACCGGGGAGCTGTTTTTT. It encodes CASSLGLQGPTGELFF. This chain links TRBV7-2 with TRBJ2-2, with D possibly being TRBD1 (6 bases). In germline, CDR1 is SGHTA, CDR2 FQGNSA. The CDR3 is made up of 16 amino acids. Trimming pared 1 base from V and 4 bases from J, leaving 13 bases between. Looking up the rest from reference TRBV7-2 and TRBJ2-2 gives the full variable domain: GAGVSQSPSNKVTEKGKDVELRCDPISGHTALYWYRQSLGQGLEFLIYFQGNSAPDKSGLPSDRFSAERTGGSVSTLTIQRTQQEDSAVYLCASSLGLQGPTGELFFGEGSRLTVL.

The chain recombines TRBV7-2 with TRBJ1-2, with D perhaps matching TRBD1 (5 bases). Trimming shortened V by 0 bases and J by 4 bases, and 6 bases separated the two germline ends. The CDR3 is made up of 13 amino acids. The germline V gene has CDR1 SGHTA and CDR2 FQGNSA. In DNA, the CDR3 is TGTGCCAGCAGCTTAGCAGGGGCCTATGGCTACACCTTC. Protein product: CASSLAGAYGYTF. Looking up the rest from reference TRBV7-2 and TRBJ1-2 gives the full variable domain: GAGVSQSPSNKVTEKGKDVELRCDPISGHTALYWYRQSLGQGLEFLIYFQGNSAPDKSGLPSDRFSAERTGGSVSTLTIQRTQQEDSAVYLCASSLAGAYGYTFGSGTRLTVV.

The gene calls are TRBV13 and TRBJ2-7; TRBD2 is a possible D gene (5 bases). This CDR3 region has 15 residues. V was cut by 5 bases and J by 5 bases, with 19 bases left in between. Germline CDR1 is PRHDT and CDR2 is FYEKMQ (reference sequence). The CDR3 region is CASSPWGGRIDEQYF. The CDR3 DNA follows: TGTGCCAGCAGCCCCTGGGGTGGGAGAATTGACGAGCAGTACTTC.

The V and J genes are TRBV19 and TRBJ2-5; 8 bases agree with TRBD2. V lost 5 bases to trimming and J lost 5 bases; unmatched junction nucleotides: 16. Germline lookup yields CDR1 LNHDA and CDR2 SQIVND (reference sequence). The CDR3 sequence is 17 residues long. The CDR3 spells CASSRRLALMEWETQYF. CDR3 sequence (DNA): TGTGCCAGTAGTCGGAGACTAGCGCTGATGGAGTGGGAGACCCAGTACTTC.

CDR3 in amino acids: CATPRARDQPQHF. The CDR3 region has the DNA TGTGCCACCCCCAGGGCACGGGATCAGCCCCAGCATTTT. The chain is built from TRBV10-3 and TRBJ1-5, with a possible D match to TRBD1 (5 bases). Germline assignment: CDR1 ENHRY and CDR2 SYGVKD. V dropped 10 bases and J dropped 5 bases, with 15 bases sitting between them. This CDR3 region has 13 residues.

This clone was found a few times. J is TRBJ2-3 and V is TRBV4-1; 7 bases match TRBD2. The V gene end was trimmed by 2 bases and the J gene end by 4 bases; junction bases not matched to a gene: 15. Germline CDR1 MGHRA, CDR2 YSYEKL. This CDR3 has 18 residues. The CDR3 DNA follows: TGCGCCAGCAGCCAAAGGTCCGTCAAAGGGGAGGGACCAGATACGCAGTATTTT. The encoded protein is CASSQRSVKGEGPDTQYF.

The chain recombines TRBV28 with TRBJ2-5; the match to TRBD1 covers 7 bases. Germline lookup yields CDR1 MDHEN and CDR2 SYDVKM. V dropped 6 bases and J dropped 7; count of bases not matched to a gene: 11. This CDR3 is 14 amino acids long. The CDR3 DNA sequence: TGTGCCAGCAGCCCCAGACAGGGAAGTCGGACCCAGTACTTC. Residues: CASSPRQGSRTQYF.

The chain recombines TRBV4-3 with TRBJ2-5, with unresolved D. The germline V gene has CDR1 LGHNA and CDR2 YSLEER. The CDR3 loop spans 12 amino acids. V lost 2 bases and J 7 bases, leaving 8 bases between the germline ends. Written as DNA, the CDR3 is TGCGCCAGCAGCCAATCTGACTCGACCCAGTACTTC. Amino acids: CASSQSDSTQYF.

In nucleotides, the CDR3 is TGTGCCAGCAGTTTATGGGAAAACAGGGGATCCGGGGAGCTGTTTTTT. Amino acid sequence: CASSLWENRGSGELFF. The chain carries TRBV27 and TRBJ2-2, with 7 positions matching TRBD1. This CDR3 contains 16 residues. V lost 1 base, J lost 6 bases, and 8 bases stayed unmatched. The germline V gene encodes CDR1 MNHEY and CDR2 SMNVEV (reference sequence).

The J gene is TRBJ1-2, the V gene TRBV6-4; 8 bases align to TRBD1. Germline V gene data show CDR1 as MRHNA and CDR2 as SNTAGT. The CDR3 length is 19 residues. Unmatched junction bases numbered 16, after V lost 4 bases and J lost 0 bases. In nucleotides, the CDR3 is TGTGCCAGCAGTGCGAGCCCCGGCGACAGGGGACTACCTAACTATGGCTACACCTTC. This sequence encodes CASSASPGDRGLPNYGYTF.

J is TRBJ2-7 and V is TRBV7-9; 9 bases agree with TRBD2. The CDR3 has 14 amino acids. V dropped 4 bases and J dropped 3; count of bases not matched to a gene: 4. CDR1 SEHNR and CDR2 FQNEAQ come from the germline V gene (reference sequence). The CDR3 DNA reads as TGTGCCAGCAGCTCAGAGACTAGCGGCTACGAGCAGTACTTC. It yields the protein CASSSETSGYEQYF.

The V gene is TRBV5-8, the J gene TRBJ2-1; 13 nucleotides align to TRBD2. CDR3 length: 18 residues. Germline CDR1 SGHTS, CDR2 YDEGEE. The trim removed 4 bases at V and 1 base at J, leaving 8 bases unmatched. CDR3 in DNA: TGTGCCAGCAGCCCCACTAGCGGGAGGGCCATATCCTACAATGAGCAGTTCTTC. This gives the protein CASSPTSGRAISYNEQFF.

This chain uses TRBV25-1 with TRBJ1-1, with a weak D call TRBD1 (5 bases). V lost 10 bases and J 4 bases, leaving 10 bases between the germline ends. The CDR3 is 11 amino acids. Per the germline V gene, CDR1 is MGHDK and CDR2 is SYGVNS. The CDR3 bases are TGTGCCACCTCAGGGTCCACTGAAGCTTTCTTT. It encodes CATSGSTEAFF.

This chain uses TRBV28 with TRBJ2-2, with 10 positions matching TRBD1. V shed 6 bases and J 6 bases; nucleotides not matched to a gene: 10. The CDR3 has 16 residues. Germline loops: CDR1 MDHEN, CDR2 SYDVKM. CDR3 DNA sequence: TGTGCCAGCAGCCCGGCCGGGACAGGGGCGTCCGGGGAGCTGTTTTTT. It specifies CASSPAGTGASGELFF.

The chain couples TRBV7-9 to TRBJ1-3; D remains ambiguous. CDR1 SEHNR and CDR2 FQNEAQ come from the germline V gene (reference sequence). V was cut by 8 bases and J by 0 bases, with 14 bases left in between. This CDR3 comprises 15 residues. The CDR3 DNA is TGTGCCAGCGGCAGCAGAGGTGTCTCTGGAAACACCATATATTTT. Amino acid sequence: CASGSRGVSGNTIYF.